The T cell receptor beta chain described here comes from a study of blood T cell repertoires in COVID-19 (dated by TCRdb to about 2020). At the level of the whole study: Samples from collaborators originated in the United States, Italy and Spain and spanned both the acute and convalescent phases of COVID-19. The material from the prospective study consisted of cDNA or gDNA derived from T cells, B-cell-depleted T cells, or PBMCs. Subjects who had been exposed to COVID-19, were actively infected with it, or had recovered from it provided the deeply sampled blood TCRbeta repertoires that made up the dataset. A freely available public database, intended as a resource for researchers studying the immune response to SARS-CoV-2, is where the repertoires were released. Samples came from the ongoing ImmuneRACE study (first 160 participants) plus 1,254 subjects from 6 global collaborators. Nearly every sample came with metadata listing a de-identified subject ID, COVID-19 status, age in years and sex. HLA class I and class II types, where available, came from metadata supplied by the sample provider rather than from assay-based typing.

TCRbeta CDR3 regions were amplified from genomic DNA using the immunoSEQ Assay, a bias-controlled multiplex PCR. As for how the authors treated the data: The number of nucleated cells in each sample was estimated by amplification of reference gene primers within the assay. To quantify the absolute abundance of each unique TCRbeta CDR3 rearrangement, sequence reads were collapsed and filtered. For each sample, productive Simpson clonality was calculated as the square root of Simpson's diversity index over productive rearrangements. TCRdb obtained this table from immuneACCESS and retained in-frame rearrangements with V and J assigned. These tables miss some clones; where compared with another copy, unresolved V genes account for less than half of the shortfall, and the remainder is unexplained. V, J and clone size reflect that table, while D and trimming were determined from the DNA. The sample profile shows approximately 110,000 clones; around nine tenths of them were found once. The ten most abundant clones make up roughly 2% of the sample.

The germline V gene yields SNHLY for CDR1 and FYNNEI for CDR2. V trim: 7 bases; J trim: 4 bases; unmatched bases: 7. The CDR3 holds 13 amino acids from the cysteine to the valine. Only the CDR3 region is kept as DNA, spanning 39 bases read in frame from base 1. One collaborating source in Seattle enrolled patients while the patients were actively infected and followed the patients over time throughout the course of disease. The collaborating institutions used their own protocols to collect whole blood in K2EDTA tubes. For TCRbeta analysis, collaborators shipped samples as frozen whole blood, isolated PBMCs, or DNA extracted from either of those sample types. A word on this clone: Its cognate antigen has yet to be identified. No clone much larger than this one lies a single base away; base qualities are absent.

Results the study describes overall, beyond this receptor: How much clinical and demographic metadata was included differed by source and by participant, and the metadata was provided uncurated.

The chain employs TRBV2 and TRBJ2-7, with TRBD2 matching 7 junction bases. This TCR derives from a man between 50 and 59 years old with COVID-19, enrolled during active disease. Sequenced input: peripheral blood. At the DNA level, the sequence is TGTGCCAGCAACCAACTAGCGCCATACGAGCAGTACGTC. Its amino acids are CASNQLAPYEQYV.